This T cell receptor beta chain was identified during a study of blood T cells in healthy people across ages. The use of a sample-barcoded 5' primer and a J-beta primer mix characterized a second PCR of about 7 to 12 cycles. TCRdb recomputed calls from the 5' RACE reads with MiXCR, one row per CDR3 protein. The sample yields approximately 780,000 distinct CDR3 sequences, about a quarter seen once. The CDR3 sequence is 17 residues long. CDR1 and CDR2 (germline): SGHRS, YFSETQ. J lost 2 bases, V lost 0 bases, and 7 bases had no gene match. In addition, the sample was reused for a study of T cells of mothers and their children. This second report adds: A few healthy Caucasian mothers gave samples, and so did their six children.

The sequencing input was blood. The chain uses TRBV5-1 and TRBJ2-2, with 7 bases fitting TRBD2. The receptor's source is a boy aged 5 to 17 in good health. The chain's CDR3 is CASSLVPSGSNTGELFF. The CDR3 DNA is TGCGCCAGCAGCTTGGTGCCTAGCGGATCCAACACCGGGGAGCTGTTTTTT.